Each of the 9 T cell receptor beta chains below was sequenced from the same sample in a study of T cell responses to AZD1222 COVID-19 vaccine. Only in-frame clones appear in the TCRdb table, and some are missing; sequencing was by immunoSEQ multiplex PCR. The sample shows almost 65,000 clones, about four fifths of them seen only once. This material consisted of peripheral blood, taken on day 0 of AZD1222 vaccination. Every receptor here comes from an adult in good health.

The chain is built from TRBV12-5 and TRBJ1-5, with D unresolved. Germline V gene data show CDR1 as LGHNT and CDR2 as FRNRAP. V lost 6 bases and J lost 7, with 10 bases in between. This CDR3 contains 12 residues. The chain's CDR3 is CASGAANQPQHF. As DNA, the CDR3 is TGTGCTAGTGGCGCCGCCAACCAGCCCCAGCATTTT.

The chain links TRBV29-1 to TRBJ2-6; D possibly corresponds to TRBD2 (5 bases). The CDR3 has 15 amino acids. V dropped 6 bases and J dropped 2 bases, with 14 bases sitting between them. In germline, CDR1 is SQVTM, CDR2 ANQGSEA. The CDR3 DNA follows: TGCAGCGTCAGACCTCCCGGGGCTGGGGCCAACGTCCTGACTTTC. Its protein product is CSVRPPGAGANVLTF.

With regard to this clone: Compared with germline, one end of the junction differs, possibly owing to a read error. This chain connects TRBV28 to TRBJ2-2, with 8 bases aligning to TRBD2. CDR3 size: 12 residues. Germline CDR1 is MDHEN and CDR2 is SYDVKM. CDR3: CASTTTAGGLFF. DNA for the CDR3: TGTGCCAGCACCACTACGGCGGGGGGGCTGTTTTTT.

The rearrangement joins TRBV5-1 to TRBJ2-7; D unclear. Per germline, CDR1 SGHRS and CDR2 YFSETQ. The CDR3 contains 12 residues. The V and J ends lost 4 bases and 3 bases respectively, with 8 bases between them. CDR3 bases: TGCGCCAGCAGCCCCAACTACTACGAGCAGTACTTC. Translating it yields CASSPNYYEQYF.

This clone has only a few counts. This chain connects TRBV6-1 to TRBJ2-1, with a tentative D call TRBD1 (6 bases). CDR1 and CDR2 from the germline V gene are MNHNS and SASEGT. The CDR3 length is 16 residues. V was pared by 2 bases and J by 3 bases, with 14 bases between. CDR3 amino acids: CASSELGRQDYNEQFF. The CDR3 DNA is TGTGCCAGCAGTGAATTAGGGAGACAGGACTACAATGAGCAGTTCTTC.

The chain links TRBV3-1 (or the pseudogene TRBV3-2) to TRBJ2-7; D might be TRBD2 (5 bases). The germline V and J ends were trimmed by 5 bases and 2 bases, with 10 bases remaining between them. This CDR3 spans 13 amino acids. Per germline, CDR1 LGHDT and CDR2 YNNKEL (reference sequence). CDR3 loop: CASSRTLTYEQYF. The CDR3, as DNA: TGTGCCAGCAGCAGGACTCTTACCTACGAGCAGTACTTC.

The V gene is TRBV19, the J gene TRBJ2-1, with 10 bases matching TRBD2. The ends lost 3 bases at V and 4 bases at J; junction bases unmatched: 6. CDR1 and CDR2 (germline): LNHDA, SQIVND (reference sequence). The CDR3 is made up of 16 amino acids. The CDR3 loop reads CASSIATSGAYNEQFF. The CDR3 coding sequence is TGTGCCAGTAGTATCGCCACTAGCGGGGCATACAATGAGCAGTTCTTC.

CDR3 bases: TGTGCCAGCAGCCAAGATGTGGAGTATTCACCCCTCCACTTT. Translating it yields CASSQDVEYSPLHF. The chain has TRBV4-2 and TRBJ1-6, with D unclear. CDR3 length: 14 residues. CDR1 LGHNA and CDR2 YNFKEQ come from the germline V gene. The germline V and J ends were trimmed by 0 bases and 8 bases, with 8 bases remaining between them.

The rearrangement links TRBV27 to TRBJ1-5, with a tentative D call TRBD1 (5 bases). CDR3 length: 15 amino acids. The V and J ends lost 6 bases and 4 bases respectively, with 16 bases between them. The germline CDR1 and CDR2 sequences are MNHEY and SMNVEV (reference sequence). The DNA for the CDR3 is TGTGCCAGCAGCAGGGACGGTGGAGGGAATCAGCCCCAGCATTTT. Translating gives CASSRDGGGNQPQHF.